This TCR beta chain was sequenced in a study of OX40 agonist ivuxolimab in advanced cancers. V lost 4 bases and J 9 bases, leaving 9 bases between the germline ends. The germline CDR1 and CDR2 sequences are MGHDK and SYGVNS. The CDR3 runs 11 residues. The repertoire was sequenced with immunoSEQ multiplex PCR; TCRdb's copy has only in-frame clones and lacks some. The table lists just over 80,000 clones, nearly 90% of them singletons. This clone was detected ten times or more. The sequence was obtained from an adult with an advanced solid tumor such as melanoma, head and neck, liver or kidney cancer. Sequencing used CD4+ or CD8+ T cells sorted from blood, obtained in a trial of the OX40 agonist ivuxolimab. This chain connects TRBV25-1 to TRBJ1-1; no firm D call. CDR3 bases: TGTGCCAGCAGTGTCTCCCACCAAGCTTTCTTT. Encoded protein: CASSVSHQAFF. The full variable domain, with the rest looked up from reference TRBV25-1 and TRBJ1-1, is EADIYQTPRYLVIGTGKKITLECSQTMGHDKMYWYQQDPGMELHLIHYSYGVNSTEKGDLSSESTVSRIRTEHFPLTLESARPSHTSQYLCASSVSHQAFFGQGTRLTVV.